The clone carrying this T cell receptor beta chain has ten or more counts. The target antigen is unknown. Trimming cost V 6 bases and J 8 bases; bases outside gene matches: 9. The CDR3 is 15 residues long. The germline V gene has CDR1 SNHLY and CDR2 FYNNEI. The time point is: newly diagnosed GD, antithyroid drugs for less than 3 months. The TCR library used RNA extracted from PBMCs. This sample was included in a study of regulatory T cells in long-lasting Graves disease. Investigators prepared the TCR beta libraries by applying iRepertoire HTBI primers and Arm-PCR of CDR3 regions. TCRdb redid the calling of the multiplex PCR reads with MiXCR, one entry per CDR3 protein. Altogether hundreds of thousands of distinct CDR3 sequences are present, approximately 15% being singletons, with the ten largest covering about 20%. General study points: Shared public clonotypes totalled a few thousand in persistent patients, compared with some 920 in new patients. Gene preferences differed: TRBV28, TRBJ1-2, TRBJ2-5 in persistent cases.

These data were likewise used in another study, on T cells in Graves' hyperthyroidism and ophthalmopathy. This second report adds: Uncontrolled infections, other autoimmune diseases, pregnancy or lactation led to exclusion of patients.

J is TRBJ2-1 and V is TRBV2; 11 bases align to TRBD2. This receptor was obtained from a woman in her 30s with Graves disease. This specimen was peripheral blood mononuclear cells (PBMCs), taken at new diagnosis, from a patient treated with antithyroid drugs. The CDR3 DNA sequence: TGTGCCAGCAGCCCAACTAGCGGGAGTTTCGATGAGCAGTTCTTC. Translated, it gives CASSPTSGSFDEQFF.